This TCR beta chain was observed in a study of glioma-infiltrating T cells after dendritic cell vaccination. Blood PBMC samples: pre-vaccination, two weeks post third vaccination, and at tumor progression. Input was approximately 2.2 ug genomic DNA, or all available if less. Assay used: immunoSEQ multiplex PCR; TCRdb lists only in-frame clones, some missing. Of around 58,000 clones in the sample, 75% to 90% were seen once. With V trimmed by 6 bases and J by 0 bases, 7 bases remained unmatched. In germline, CDR1 is MNHEY, CDR2 SVGAGI. The CDR3 covers 15 residues. The sequenced sample was blood, obtained before dendritic cell vaccination. This receptor was obtained from a human donor with glioblastoma. This sequence joins TRBV6-5 and TRBJ2-7; 8 bases agree with TRBD1. The CDR3 DNA follows: TGTGCCAGCAGCATTACAGGGGGTTCCTCCTACGAGCAGTACTTC. It specifies CASSITGGSSYEQYF.